These 10 T cell receptor beta chains came from one sample sequenced in a study of blood T cell repertoires in COVID-19. The assay was immunoSEQ multiplex PCR, and TCRdb's table has in-frame clones only and misses some. The table records about 240,000 clones, around 83% of them present only once. The sequencing sample was made of peripheral blood. The receptor source for this set is a woman older than 75 with acute or convalescent COVID-19.

Points on this clone: Other DNA sequences within the sample encode an identical CDR3. The chain recombines TRBV6-5 with TRBJ2-7; D is perhaps TRBD2 (6 bases). The CDR3 consists of 15 residues. Germline V gene data show CDR1 as MNHEY and CDR2 as SVGAGI. The germline V and J ends were trimmed by 0 bases and 3 bases, with 12 bases remaining between them. CDR3 nucleotide sequence: TGTGCCAGCAGTTACTCCAACGGGGGAAGCTACGAGCAGTACTTC. Protein product: CASSYSNGGSYEQYF.

The V and J genes are TRBV28 and TRBJ2-1, with a weak D call TRBD2 (6 bases). This CDR3 spans 16 amino acids. Germline-derived CDR1 and CDR2 are MDHEN and SYDVKM. Trimming removed 3 bases from V and 3 bases from J, with 15 bases in between. CDR3 sequence: CASSFLTSRDYNEQFF. The CDR3 coding sequence is TGTGCCAGCAGTTTCCTCACTAGCCGCGACTACAATGAGCAGTTCTTC.

The CDR3 spells CASSPNVRTGAQEAFF. The CDR3 region has the DNA TGTGCCAGCAGTCCCAACGTTCGGACAGGGGCCCAGGAAGCTTTCTTT. V gene TRBV27 combines with J gene TRBJ1-1; 9 bases agree with TRBD1. The CDR3 totals 16 residues. Trimming cost V 5 bases and J 8 bases; bases outside gene matches: 15. Germline assignment: CDR1 MNHEY and CDR2 SMNVEV (reference sequence).

The V call is TRBV6-5, the J call TRBJ1-5; D might be TRBD1 (6 bases). There are 13 residues in the CDR3. The ends were cut back, 8 bases at V and 3 bases at J, with 11 bases in the middle. Germline values: CDR1 MNHEY, CDR2 SVGAGI. This chain's CDR3 is CASGGADNQPQHF. DNA of the CDR3: TGTGCCAGCGGGGGGGCGGACAATCAGCCCCAGCATTTT.

The chain carries TRBV18 and TRBJ2-7; perhaps TRBD2 as D (6 bases). V lost 5 bases, J lost 4 bases, and 15 bases lay in between. The CDR3 totals 14 residues. Per germline, CDR1 KGHSH and CDR2 LQKENI. CDR3 in amino acids: CASSEQGGDYEQYF. The DNA of the CDR3 is TGTGCCAGCTCAGAGCAAGGAGGGGATTACGAGCAGTACTTC.

This clone has only one observation. This chain joins TRBV5-8 and TRBJ1-4; D not resolved. CDR1 and CDR2 (germline): SGHTS, YDEGEE. With 0 bases removed from V and 5 bases from J, the gap between germline ends came to 11 bases. The CDR3 covers 15 residues. Written as DNA, the CDR3 is TGTGCCAGCAGCTTGGGGTCGGGAAAAAATGAAAAACTGTTTTTT. It codes for CASSLGSGKNEKLFF. The variable domain in full, with the rest retrieved from reference TRBV5-8 and TRBJ1-4, is EAGVTQSPTHLIKTRGQQATLRCSPISGHTSVYWYQQALGLGLQFLLWYDEGEERNRGNFPPRFSGRQFPNYSSELNVNALELEDSALYLCASSLGSGKNEKLFFGSGTQLSVL.

This clone was seen only a few times. V usage is TRBV28 and J usage is TRBJ1-4; possible D gene TRBD1, 6 bases. Germline V CDR1 and CDR2: MDHEN, SYDVKM. V lost 5 bases and J 7 bases, leaving 17 bases between the germline ends. This CDR3 spans 15 amino acids. The CDR3 loop reads CASSPQGFSLEKLFF. In nucleotides, the CDR3 is TGTGCCAGCAGTCCGCAGGGGTTTTCGCTTGAAAAACTGTTTTTT.

This clone occurred a few times. The rearrangement uses TRBV6-1 and TRBJ1-2, with D maybe TRBD1 (5 bases). Germline loops: CDR1 MNHNS, CDR2 SASEGT. Trimming shortened V by 0 bases and J by 4 bases, and 9 bases separated the two germline ends. CDR3 length: 14 residues. For the CDR3, the DNA is TGTGCCAGCAGTGAAGCGGGGGGAGCCTATGGCTACACCTTC. This codes for CASSEAGGAYGYTF.

The chain has TRBV19 and TRBJ2-2; 8 bases agree with TRBD2. The CDR3 totals 15 residues. Unmatched junction bases numbered 5, after V lost 4 bases and J lost 4 bases. Germline V gene lookup returns CDR1 LNHDA and CDR2 SQIVND (reference sequence). In nucleotides, the CDR3 is TGTGCCAGTAGTACGAGGACTAGCCCCACCGGGGAGCTGTTTTTT. It encodes CASSTRTSPTGELFF.

Remarks on this clone: The same CDR3 is also encoded by other DNA sequences in this sample. The chain links TRBV7-3 to TRBJ2-7; 7 nucleotides agree with TRBD1. With 5 bases clipped from V and 2 bases from J, the junction kept 6 bases outside the gene matches. The CDR3 length is 14 residues. Per germline, CDR1 SGHTA and CDR2 FQGTGA. This CDR3 reads CASSLGGGPYEQYF. CDR3 DNA: TGTGCCAGCAGCCTAGGGGGCGGTCCCTACGAGCAGTACTTC.